Listed below are T cell receptor beta chains from one sample, sequenced in a study of shared clonotypes between healthy human individuals. Clones were sequenced by immunoSEQ multiplex PCR, and TCRdb holds only the in-frame ones, with some missing. Of a few million clones in the sample, under 95% were seen once. The sample consisted of naive CD4+ T cells from PBMCs. The source is a man between 18 and 29 years old in good health. Some clones in this sample may be carry-over from other donors' samples. Each CDR3 is given with its conserved first and last residue. A D gene is named only where the DNA matches it firmly. Only some rows state a clone size, as once, few, many or a class for expanded clones.

size	V	D	J	DNA	CDR3
NA	TRBV28	NA	TRBJ2-7	TGTGCCAGCAGTTCCACTAGATACGAGCAGTACTTC	CASSSTRYEQYF
NA	TRBV9	TRBD2	TRBJ2-6	TGTGCCAGCAGCGCGATGAAGACTAGCGGGAGTACTGGGGCCAACGTCCTGACTTTC	CASSAMKTSGSTGANVLTF
NA	TRBV19	TRBD2	TRBJ2-5	TGTGCCAGTACCGATTCCGGGACTAGGAGGAACGAGCGTGAGACCCAGTACTTC	CASTDSGTRRNERETQYF
NA	TRBV5-1	NA	TRBJ1-1	TGCGCCAGCAGCTTGGACTTATTGGGGGTCGCTGAAGCTTTCTTT	CASSLDLLGVAEAFF
NA	TRBV27	NA	TRBJ2-7	TGTGCCAGCAGTCCTAGAGGGCAGAAATTCTCCTACGAGCAGTACTTC	CASSPRGQKFSYEQYF
few	TRBV5-1	NA	TRBJ1-4	TGCGCCAGCAGCTTGGAACAGGGAGGCGAAAAACTGTTTTTT	CASSLEQGGEKLFF
NA	TRBV28	TRBD2	TRBJ2-7	TGTGCCAGCCAGGCGAGCGGGAGTTCCTACGAGCAGTACTTC	CASQASGSSYEQYF
NA	TRBV5-1	NA	TRBJ1-4	TGCGCCAGCAGCTTGGAGCCGGCAGGACGCGAAAAACTGTTTTTT	CASSLEPAGREKLFF
NA	TRBV29-1	TRBD2	TRBJ2-1	TGCAGCGTGATTCGGTCAAGGACTAGCGGGAGGGATGAGCAGTTCTTC	CSVIRSRTSGRDEQFF
NA	TRBV5-1	TRBD2	TRBJ2-1	TGCGCCAGCAGCTTGAATCTAGCGGCCCAATACAATGAGCAGTTCTTC	CASSLNLAAQYNEQFF
NA	TRBV9	NA	TRBJ2-5	TGTGCCAGCAGCGGAATTACTGGGGAGACCCAGTACTTC	CASSGITGETQYF
NA	TRBV18	NA	TRBJ1-1	TGTGCCAGCTCACGCTTGGGGGCAGGAGGAAACACTGAAGCTTTCTTT	CASSRLGAGGNTEAFF
NA	TRBV9	NA	TRBJ2-1	TGTGCCAGCAGCGTAGCAGGTCGGTTACTAGGTAGTTTTAGTAATGAGCAGTTCTTC	CASSVAGRLLGSFSNEQFF
NA	TRBV5-1	TRBD1	TRBJ2-7	TGCGCCAGCAGCTTGGAGGGGGCTGGCTACGAGCAGTACTTC	CASSLEGAGYEQYF
NA	TRBV27	TRBD1	TRBJ1-2	TGTGCCAGCAGTTTAAGGGACAGGGGCCTCTATGGCTACACCTTC	CASSLRDRGLYGYTF
NA	TRBV25-1	TRBD1	TRBJ1-3	TGTGCCAGCAGTGAACCGGGGACAGCTGGAAACACCATATATTTT	CASSEPGTAGNTIYF
NA	TRBV5-6	NA	TRBJ1-1	TGTGCCAGCAGCCCCCGAGGTCGATCGAGACTTCGGGGCTCTGAAGCTTTCTTT	CASSPRGRSRLRGSEAFF